The clone carrying this TCR beta chain has just one count. Other DNA sequences in the sample encode the same CDR3. Original data processing: In the immunoSEQ data, sequences were junction-only and lacked quality scores, so filtering differed. The protocol was immunoSEQ multiplex PCR, while the TCRdb copy is restricted to in-frame clones and leaves out a portion. The D gene and trimming were derived from the DNA, and the V and J assignments and clone size from that table. This table has about 2.3 million clones, 90% to 95% appearing once. These data belong to a study of shared clonotypes between healthy human individuals. The material sequenced was naive CD4+ T cells from PBMCs. Noted subset: CD45RA+ positively selected. The clonotype was recovered from a man in his late teens or twenties in good health. Some clones in this sample may be carry-over from other donors' samples.

Here the CDR3 DNA reads TGCGCCAGCAGCTTGGATCGCGGGACTGAAGCTTTCTTT. It translates to CASSLDRGTEAFF. This chain uses TRBV5-1 with TRBJ1-1; D not resolved. The CDR3 spans 13 residues. The V gene lost 0 bases and the J gene lost 5 bases, with 8 bases spanning the gap. Germline V CDR1 and CDR2: SGHRS, YFSETQ.